The 31 T cell receptor beta chains below come from one sample, sequenced in a study of control samples from healthy donors and cancer patients. TCRdb's table, derived via immunoSEQ multiplex PCR, lists solely in-frame clones and lacks some. The sample records 90,000 or so clones, about 82% being singletons. Sequenced sample: blood. The source of these receptors is a man between 25 and 39 years old in good health.

This clone was observed many times. J is TRBJ1-4 and V is TRBV27; possible D gene TRBD1, 6 bases. The germline CDR1 and CDR2 sequences are MNHEY and SMNVEV (reference sequence). This CDR3 comprises 14 residues. The V end was cut by 6 bases, the J end by 7 bases, with 15 bases between. CDR3 sequence reads: CASSYQGNGEKLFF. In nucleotides, the CDR3 is TGTGCCAGCAGCTATCAGGGGAATGGTGAAAAACTGTTTTTT.

This chain links TRBV18 with TRBJ1-2; D ambiguous. V lost 5 bases and J 0 bases, leaving 4 bases between the germline ends. Germline V CDR1 and CDR2: KGHSH, LQKENI. The CDR3 runs to 12 residues. This chain's CDR3 is CASSGTNYGYTF. The CDR3, as DNA: TGTGCCAGCTCAGGGACTAACTATGGCTACACCTTC.

In its sample, this clone was seen a few times. This chain joins TRBV2 and TRBJ1-5; D is possibly TRBD1 (6 bases). Germline CDR1 is SNHLY and CDR2 is FYNNEI. V shed 4 bases and J shed 4 bases, with 8 bases lying between them. The CDR3 consists of 13 residues. CDR3 sequence (DNA): TGTGCCAGCAGTGGACAGGCGAATCAGCCCCAGCATTTT. This translates into CASSGQANQPQHF.

This sequence joins TRBV27 and TRBJ1-5, with D uncertain. V was clipped by 2 bases and J by 3 bases, with 11 bases between them. CDR3 size: 15 residues. Germline V gene data show CDR1 as MNHEY and CDR2 as SMNVEV (reference sequence). CDR3 in DNA: TGTGCCAGCAGTTTAGGTCTTTCAAACAATCAGCCCCAGCATTTT. Protein product: CASSLGLSNNQPQHF.

The rearrangement uses TRBV30 and TRBJ1-4; D remains unclear. Trimming pared 0 bases from V and 4 bases from J, leaving 9 bases between. The V gene's germline CDR1 is GTSNPN and CDR2 SVGIG (reference sequence). CDR3 length equals 14 residues. CDR3 sequence: CAWSVGQLNEKLFF. The DNA for the CDR3 is TGTGCCTGGAGTGTGGGTCAGCTTAATGAAAAACTGTTTTTT.

Relative to its sample, this clone is medium-sized. In the same sample, other DNA sequences code for this CDR3. This chain uses TRBV6-6 with TRBJ1-6; TRBD1 might be the D (5 bases). V gave up 8 bases and J gave up 1 base, with 9 bases separating them. This CDR3 spans 14 amino acids. CDR1 and CDR2 from the germline V gene are MNHNY and SVGAGI (reference sequence). The CDR3 protein is CASGQGSYNSPLHF. The DNA for the CDR3 is TGTGCCAGCGGTCAGGGTTCCTATAATTCACCCCTCCACTTT.

This chain links TRBV14 with TRBJ1-1; unclear D gene. This CDR3 is 17 amino acids long. Trimming took off 4 bases at V and 1 base at J, with 19 bases between the two ends. The germline CDR1 and CDR2 sequences are SGHDN and FVKESK. The CDR3 region has the DNA TGTGCCAGCAGCCCTTGGGCCAGGAGGACCCCGAACACTGAAGCTTTCTTT. It codes for CASSPWARRTPNTEAFF.

This chain links TRBV6-6 with TRBJ2-3; D is uncertain. The CDR3 runs 12 residues. Germline CDR1 and CDR2: MNHNY and SVGAGI (reference sequence). Trimming removed 3 bases from V and 3 bases from J, with 4 bases in between. The CDR3 DNA follows: TGTGCCAGCAGTTATATGACAGATACGCAGTATTTT. It yields the protein CASSYMTDTQYF.

The DNA of the CDR3 is TGTGCCAGCAGTAGAGTGGGATGGGAGACCCAGTACTTC. It is translated as CASSRVGWETQYF. The rearrangement uses TRBV12-3 or TRBV12-4 and TRBJ2-5; no definite D call. CDR3 length equals 13 residues. V shed 5 bases and J shed 5 bases, with 12 bases lying between them.

V usage is TRBV28 and J usage is TRBJ1-1; TRBD1 might be the D (6 bases). V lost 5 bases and J 9 bases, leaving 16 bases between the germline ends. The CDR3 covers 13 residues. CDR1 and CDR2 (germline): MDHEN, SYDVKM. The CDR3 DNA reads TGTGCCAGCAGTCCGGGGGGGGCTAAAAAAGCTTTCTTT. The encoded protein is CASSPGGAKKAFF.

This rearrangement joins TRBV19 to TRBJ1-5, with a possible D match to TRBD1 (5 bases). The CDR3 covers 13 residues. CDR1 and CDR2 from the germline V gene are LNHDA and SQIVND (reference sequence). Deletions cut 11 bases from V and 0 bases from J, with 11 bases between. CDR3 in amino acids: CAGGDHSNQPQHF. Written as DNA, the CDR3 is TGTGCCGGGGGGGATCATAGCAATCAGCCCCAGCATTTT.

The chain carries TRBV28 and TRBJ2-2; D unclear. This CDR3 contains 13 residues. V shed 4 bases and J shed 6 bases, with 9 bases lying between them. Germline loops: CDR1 MDHEN, CDR2 SYDVKM. CDR3 residues: CASSSAGPGELFF. CDR3 nucleotides: TGTGCCAGCAGTTCGGCAGGCCCCGGGGAGCTGTTTTTT.

V is TRBV19 and J is TRBJ2-7; 9 positions match TRBD1. After removal of 4 bases from V and 7 bases from J, the junction contained 11 bases not matched to a gene. Germline lookup yields CDR1 LNHDA and CDR2 SQIVND (reference sequence). This CDR3 has 15 residues. The CDR3, as DNA: TGTGCCAGTAGTACATCCGGGACAGGGTTCTCTGAGCAGTACTTC. Encoded protein: CASSTSGTGFSEQYF.

This chain connects TRBV30 to TRBJ1-1; D call uncertain. Trimming removed 0 bases from V and 1 base from J, with 12 bases in between. The CDR3 consists of 15 residues. In germline, CDR1 is GTSNPN, CDR2 SVGIG (reference sequence). The CDR3 sequence: CAWSVQGLGNTEAFF. The CDR3 coding sequence is TGTGCCTGGAGTGTACAAGGACTTGGGAACACTGAAGCTTTCTTT.

The chain's CDR3 is CASSLDQGNQPQHF. The CDR3 bases are TGCGCCAGCAGCTTGGACCAGGGTAATCAGCCCCAGCATTTT. The chain couples TRBV5-1 to TRBJ1-5; tentative D call: TRBD1 (5 bases). Germline assignment: CDR1 SGHRS and CDR2 YFSETQ. The CDR3 sequence is 14 residues long. The ends were cut back, 0 bases at V and 4 bases at J, with 8 bases in the middle.

The chain couples TRBV5-1 to TRBJ2-5; no reliable D call. This CDR3 comprises 12 residues. Germline CDR1 SGHRS, CDR2 YFSETQ. The V and J ends lost 0 bases and 5 bases respectively, with 5 bases between them. CDR3 residues: CASSLEGETQYF. CDR3 coding DNA: TGCGCCAGCAGCTTGGAGGGCGAGACCCAGTACTTC.

With respect to this clone: Compared with germline, one end of the junction differs, possibly owing to a read error. The chain is built from TRBV12-5 and TRBJ1-6; D may be TRBD1 (5 bases). The CDR3 sequence is 14 residues long. Germline loops: CDR1 LGHNT, CDR2 FRNRAP. CDR3 DNA: TGTGCTAGTGGCTTGGGGGGACCAAATTCACCCCTCCACTTT. It encodes CASGLGGPNSPLHF.

This chain's CDR3 is CASSQAGPLNEQFF. DNA for the CDR3: TGTGCCAGCAGTCAAGCAGGACCACTTAATGAGCAGTTCTTC. V usage is TRBV6-2 or TRBV6-3 and J usage is TRBJ2-1; D is uncertain. This CDR3 spans 14 amino acids. The germline gives CDR1 MNHEY, CDR2 SVGEGT. V lost 5 bases and J lost 7, with 15 bases in between.

The table lists this clone with a few counts. V is TRBV9 and J is TRBJ1-2; 7 bases align to TRBD1. Germline CDR1 SGDLS, CDR2 YYNGEE. The CDR3 runs to 13 residues. Trimming removed 8 bases from V and 4 bases from J; junction bases left unmatched: 8. CDR3 nucleotide sequence: TGTGCCAGTCGGGACAGCGGATCCTATGGCTACACCTTC. As protein: CASRDSGSYGYTF.

V and J are TRBV29-1 and TRBJ2-3; D is perhaps TRBD1 (6 bases). CDR3 size: 15 residues. V was shortened by 4 bases and J by 0 bases, with 14 bases between the two germline ends. Germline CDR1 SQVTM, CDR2 ANQGSEA. CDR3 sequence: CSVGFGTTSTDTQYF. The CDR3 DNA sequence: TGCAGCGTTGGTTTCGGGACAACTAGCACAGATACGCAGTATTTT.

The V and J genes are TRBV13 and TRBJ2-3; TRBD2 agrees at 8 bases. V was clipped by 5 bases and J by 1 base; unmatched bases: 5. Germline V lookup: CDR1 PRHDT, CDR2 FYEKMQ (reference sequence). This CDR3 spans 15 amino acids. The CDR3 is CASSPGGGRTDTQYF. The CDR3 DNA is TGTGCCAGCAGCCCCGGGGGGGGGCGCACAGATACGCAGTATTTT.

The chain uses TRBV9 and TRBJ1-1; TRBD1 is a possible D gene (5 bases). The V end was cut by 0 bases, the J end by 0 bases, with 21 bases between. The CDR3 extends over 19 amino acids. CDR1 SGDLS and CDR2 YYNGEE come from the germline V gene. CDR3 residues: CASSVVSPKPGRLNTEAFF. CDR3 DNA: TGTGCCAGCAGCGTAGTAAGTCCAAAACCGGGACGGTTGAACACTGAAGCTTTCTTT.

This clone has just one count. V usage is TRBV5-6 and J usage is TRBJ2-2; possibly TRBD1 for D (6 bases). V was cut by 4 bases and J by 4 bases, with 14 bases left in between. The CDR3 has 15 amino acids. Germline CDR1 SGHDT, CDR2 YYEEEE. Here the CDR3 reads CASSRAGGSTGELFF. The DNA for the CDR3 is TGTGCCAGCAGCCGGGCTGGGGGCAGCACCGGGGAGCTGTTTTTT.

This clone was detected once. The chain has TRBV3-1 (or the pseudogene TRBV3-2) and TRBJ1-2; 10 bases are a match to TRBD1. The trim removed 2 bases at V and 5 bases at J, leaving 2 bases unmatched. The CDR3 totals 14 residues. CDR1 LGHDT and CDR2 YNNKEL come from the germline V gene (reference sequence). The chain's CDR3 is CASSQWDRGYGYTF. In DNA form, the CDR3 reads TGTGCCAGCAGCCAATGGGACAGGGGTTATGGCTACACCTTC.

This sequence joins TRBV5-5 and TRBJ2-7; D is tentatively TRBD1 or TRBD2 (5 bases each). The V gene's germline CDR1 is SGHKS and CDR2 YYEKEE (reference sequence). The V end was cut by 1 base, the J end by 3 bases, with 17 bases between. CDR3 length: 16 amino acids. CDR3: CASSLRGRRGDYEQYF. The CDR3 nucleotides read TGTGCCAGCAGCTTGCGGGGTCGTCGAGGGGACTACGAGCAGTACTTC.

The chain has TRBV28 and TRBJ1-4; D is unclear. Germline V CDR1 and CDR2: MDHEN, SYDVKM. Trimming stripped 2 bases from V and 7 bases from J, with 8 bases between. The CDR3 is 13 residues long. CDR3 protein: CASSLEGTEKLFF. The CDR3 DNA reads TGTGCCAGCAGTTTAGAGGGCACTGAAAAACTGTTTTTT. Using reference TRBV28 and TRBJ1-4 for the parts outside the CDR3, the full variable domain is DVKVTQSSRYLVKRTGEKVFLECVQDMDHENMFWYRQDPGLGLRLIYFSYDVKMKEKGDIPEGYSVSREKKERFSLILESASTNQTSMYLCASSLEGTEKLFFGSGTQLSVL.

The V and J genes are TRBV30 and TRBJ1-5; D might be TRBD1 (5 bases). There are 15 residues in the CDR3. Trimming cost V 3 bases and J 0 bases, with 12 bases left between them. Germline CDR1 reads GTSNPN; CDR2 reads SVGIG (reference sequence). In nucleotides, the CDR3 is TGTGCCTGGAGCGCTGGAGGGGATAGCAATCAGCCCCAGCATTTT. It yields the protein CAWSAGGDSNQPQHF.

V and J are TRBV28 and TRBJ1-5, with TRBD1 as a possible D gene (5 bases). The CDR3 sequence is 13 residues long. Germline-derived CDR1 and CDR2 are MDHEN and SYDVKM. V dropped 8 bases and J dropped 6 bases, with 14 bases sitting between them. CDR3 region: CASCRERSQPQHF. CDR3 bases: TGTGCCAGCTGCAGGGAGCGGAGTCAGCCCCAGCATTTT.

The genes are TRBV2 and TRBJ2-1; 7 bases are shared with TRBD2. Losses at the gene ends were 2 bases for V and 3 bases for J; bases not matched to a gene: 7. In germline, CDR1 is SNHLY, CDR2 FYNNEI. The CDR3 covers 16 residues. The CDR3 spells CASSEMSGGFYNEQFF. CDR3 DNA: TGTGCCAGCAGTGAAATGTCGGGGGGATTCTACAATGAGCAGTTCTTC.

This rearrangement joins TRBV20-1 to TRBJ2-7; no clear D gene. Germline V gives CDR1 DFQATT, CDR2 SNEGSKA (reference sequence). The CDR3 spans 8 residues. V lost 7 bases and J 6 bases, leaving 4 bases between the germline ends. Here the CDR3 DNA reads TGCAGTGTCTCCGAGCAGTACTTC. Its translation: CSVSEQYF.

The chain uses TRBV20-1 and TRBJ2-7; TRBD1 aligns across 10 bases. This CDR3 is built from 15 residues. The V gene end was trimmed by 3 bases and the J gene end by 3 bases; junction bases not matched to a gene: 8. From germline, CDR1 is DFQATT and CDR2 SNEGSKA (reference sequence). In nucleotides, the CDR3 is TGCAGTGCTAGTTCGGACAGGGGGAGAAACTACGAGCAGTACTTC. Translation gives CSASSDRGRNYEQYF.